This entry concerns a single T cell receptor beta chain. Its target is unknown. The sample comes from a study of cytomegalovirus exposure and HLA in healthy donors. The study ran its PCR with 60 Vbeta and 13 Jbeta primers. Authors' data handling: Counted up in a later analysis, unique TCR beta chains came to 65 million to 80 million, with some 11 million shared. Profiled with immunoSEQ multiplex PCR; TCRdb holds only in-frame clones, not every one. V, J and clone size were drawn from that table, and D and trimming were deduced from the DNA. The repertoire consists of 180,000 or so clones, with more than 75% occurring once and the leading ten covering 2% to 2.5%. Germline V lookup: CDR1 SGHRS, CDR2 YFSETQ. The CDR3 totals 15 residues. The V end was cut by 1 base, the J end by 4 bases, with 11 bases between. Findings and caveats of the study: Overall, about 160 TCR beta chains were annotated as cytomegalovirus-associated. A later analysis found most CMV-associated TCR beta chains apparently HLA-restricted.

The sequence was obtained from a woman under 40 in good health and CMV-seropositive. The sample comprised PBMCs. V gene TRBV5-1 combines with J gene TRBJ2-2; possible D gene TRBD1, 6 bases. The chain's CDR3 is CASSLNRAGTGELFF. Written as DNA, the CDR3 is TGCGCCAGCAGCTTGAACAGGGCCGGCACCGGGGAGCTGTTTTTT.